This TCR beta chain emerged from a study of blood T cell repertoires in COVID-19. Study-level background: The United States, Italy and Spain supplied acute and convalescent COVID-19 samples.

Individuals drawn from under 30 US areas were roughly 18 to 95 years old. Grouping used clinical history reported by participants in a survey and questionnaire. Study processing details: Amplifying reference gene primers gave estimates of nucleated cell counts. Only in-frame clones appear in the TCRdb table, and some are missing; sequencing was by immunoSEQ multiplex PCR. The D gene and trimming were derived from the DNA, and the V and J assignments and clone size from that table. The top ten clones hold approximately 1.2% of a sample with approximately 270,000 clones, 90% to 95% of them seen once. This CDR3 spans 17 amino acids.

This clonotype was obtained from a human donor in a cohort exposed to, infected with or recovered from COVID-19 (not recorded which). The donor label of this sample is uncertain. The chain uses TRBV21-1 and TRBJ1-3; the D segment call TRBD1 is taken from the table without a DNA check. TRBV21-1 is flagged as a pseudogene. The specimen sequenced was PBMCs or T cells enriched from blood (not recorded which). DNA for the CDR3: TGTGCCAGCAGCGTAGACTCGGGACATCACTCTGGAAACACCATATATTTT. Translating it yields CASSVDSGHHSGNTIYF.